This TCR beta chain was captured by sequencing in a study of T cells in Graves' hyperthyroidism and ophthalmopathy. Looked up from germline, CDR1 is SGHTA and CDR2 is FQGTGA. Trimming took off 4 bases at V and 5 bases at J, with 12 bases between the two ends. There are 13 residues in the CDR3. This clonotype was recorded many times. Hyperthyroidism was newly diagnosed in patients aged 18 to 65 (duration under 2 months). Amplification yielded TCR beta CDR3 regions, with RNA transcripts as the source. The HTBI primer set was used in a first-round RT-PCR of the TCR CDR3. MiXCR was run by TCRdb on the multiplex PCR reads, yielding one entry per CDR3 protein. Of 280,000 or so distinct CDR3 sequences listed, roughly 15% are singletons.

The receptor was derived from a woman between 45 and 60 years old with Graves' hyperthyroidism that later progressed to Graves' ophthalmopathy. Input material: blood. The chain carries TRBV7-3 and TRBJ2-7; possible D gene TRBD2, 5 bases. The CDR3 DNA sequence: TGTGCCAGCAGCTCCTCCTTCGGGGACGAGCAGTACTTC. Amino acid sequence: CASSSSFGDEQYF. The whole variable domain, filled in from reference TRBV7-3 and TRBJ2-7, reads GAGVSQTPSNKVTEKGKYVELRCDPISGHTALYWYRQSLGQGPEFLIYFQGTGAADDSGLPNDRFFAVRPEGSVSTLKIQRTERGDSAVYLCASSSSFGDEQYFGPGTRLTVT.